One and the same sample provided the 14 T cell receptor beta chains below, sequenced in a study of blood T cell repertoires in COVID-19. TCRdb's table, derived via immunoSEQ multiplex PCR, lists solely in-frame clones and lacks some. The sample lists 400,000 or so clones; approximately 91% were seen once. Sequencing was carried out using PBMCs or T cells enriched from blood (not recorded which). All receptors derive from a woman in her thirties or forties with acute COVID-19.

The chain employs TRBV30 and TRBJ1-4; D may be TRBD1 (5 bases). The germline CDR1 and CDR2 sequences are GTSNPN and SVGIG (reference sequence). This CDR3 has 15 amino acids. The ends were cut back, 4 bases at V and 7 bases at J, with 19 bases in the middle. The CDR3 protein is CAWIPTGEIVEKLFF. In nucleotides, the CDR3 is TGTGCCTGGATCCCTACGGGGGAAATCGTTGAAAAACTGTTTTTT.

This chain connects TRBV24-1 to TRBJ2-1, with D tentatively TRBD2 (7 bases). This CDR3 comprises 15 residues. CDR1 KGHDR and CDR2 SFDVKD come from the germline V gene. The ends were cut back, 7 bases at V and 4 bases at J, with 16 bases in the middle. The CDR3 loop reads CATSGGGGPYNEQFF. The CDR3 DNA is TGTGCCACCAGCGGGGGAGGGGGGCCTTACAATGAGCAGTTCTTC.

The chain links TRBV10-3 to TRBJ1-2, with 10 bases identical to TRBD1. V was pared by 6 bases and J by 8 bases, with 9 bases of the junction left unmatched. Germline loops: CDR1 ENHRY, CDR2 SYGVKD. This CDR3 has 14 amino acids. CDR3: CAISPPGTGVGYTF. CDR3 bases: TGTGCCATCAGCCCTCCCGGGACAGGGGTCGGCTACACCTTC.

The rearrangement uses TRBV2 and TRBJ1-6; possibly TRBD1 for D (6 bases). Germline V gene sequence: CDR1 SNHLY, CDR2 FYNNEI. Trimming took off 3 bases at V and 0 bases at J, with 15 bases between the two ends. This CDR3 spans 18 amino acids. DNA for the CDR3: TGTGCCAGCAGTGAGGGGCAGGGGTATAGCTCCTATAATTCACCCCTCCACTTT. This encodes CASSEGQGYSSYNSPLHF.

V is TRBV3-1 (or the pseudogene TRBV3-2) and J is TRBJ2-3; 10 nucleotides agree with TRBD2. V trimming: 0 bases; J trimming: 2 bases; junction bases outside the gene matches: 5. This CDR3 is built from 17 residues. The V gene's germline CDR1 is LGHDT and CDR2 YNNKEL (reference sequence). The CDR3: CASSQDPSGGSTDTQYF. The CDR3 region has the DNA TGTGCCAGCAGCCAAGATCCTAGCGGGGGCTCCACAGATACGCAGTATTTT.

The genes are TRBV6-5 and TRBJ2-5; 9 bases are shared with TRBD1. This CDR3 is 15 amino acids long. In germline, CDR1 is MNHEY, CDR2 SVGAGI. V trimming: 10 bases; J trimming: 2 bases; junction bases outside the gene matches: 11. CDR3 in amino acids: CATLPGQGPQETQYF. The CDR3 DNA reads as TGTGCCACCTTACCTGGACAGGGGCCTCAAGAGACCCAGTACTTC.

This rearrangement joins TRBV27 to TRBJ1-2; 7 bases are shared with TRBD1. Germline CDR1 and CDR2: MNHEY and SMNVEV (reference sequence). The CDR3 is 14 amino acids. Unmatched junction bases numbered 4, after V lost 2 bases and J lost 4 bases. CDR3 coding DNA: TGTGCCAGCAGTTTACGCAGGGGGAGCTATGGCTACACCTTC. Amino acids: CASSLRRGSYGYTF.

The rearrangement uses TRBV29-1 and TRBJ1-2, with 9 nucleotides matching TRBD1. The CDR3 is 14 amino acids. V lost 7 bases to trimming and J lost 4 bases; unmatched junction nucleotides: 10. Per germline, CDR1 SQVTM and CDR2 ANQGSEA. This CDR3 is CSAKRTGAAYGYTF. The CDR3 DNA reads TGCAGCGCCAAACGGACAGGGGCCGCCTATGGCTACACCTTC. Based on the CDR3 plus reference TRBV29-1 and TRBJ1-2, the full variable domain is SAVISQKPSRDICQRGTSLTIQCQVDSQVTMMFWYRQQPGQSLTLIATANQGSEATYESGFVIDKFPISRPNLTFSTLTVSNMSPEDSSIYLCSAKRTGAAYGYTFGSGTRLTVV.

The rearrangement links TRBV7-2 to TRBJ2-7; 9 positions match TRBD2. The ends lost 2 bases at V and 4 bases at J; junction bases unmatched: 9. CDR1 is SGHTA and CDR2 is FQGNSA in the germline V gene. CDR3 length equals 16 residues. In DNA, the CDR3 is TGTGCCAGCAGCTTAAGTGGCGGGGGGGCCTGGTACGAGCAGTACTTC. Its translation is CASSLSGGGAWYEQYF.

The chain carries TRBV7-2 and TRBJ1-5, with 7 nucleotides matching TRBD1. The CDR3 length is 16 residues. Germline assignment: CDR1 SGHTA and CDR2 FQGNSA. J was trimmed by 0 bases and V by 6 bases; bases with no gene match: 8. As DNA, the CDR3 is TGTGCCAGCAGTCCCGGGACAGCTTATAGCAATCAGCCCCAGCATTTT. Translated, it gives CASSPGTAYSNQPQHF.

The chain joins TRBV5-6 to TRBJ1-2; 10 positions match TRBD1. Looked up from germline, CDR1 is SGHDT and CDR2 is YYEEEE. With 2 bases clipped from V and 4 bases from J, the junction kept 11 bases outside the gene matches. CDR3 size: 17 residues. CDR3 residues: CASSFYRDRGIFYGYTF. The CDR3 DNA follows: TGTGCCAGCAGCTTTTACCGGGACAGGGGAATTTTCTATGGCTACACCTTC.

This chain connects TRBV9 to TRBJ1-2; a weak D match, TRBD1 (5 bases). The CDR3 runs to 15 residues. The germline V gene encodes CDR1 SGDLS and CDR2 YYNGEE. V was trimmed by 1 base and J by 3 bases, leaving 13 bases between them. DNA of the CDR3: TGTGCCAGCAGCGTAAGTGGCAGGGCGGACTATGGCTACACCTTC. Its translation: CASSVSGRADYGYTF.

The rearrangement links TRBV9 to TRBJ1-2; no definite D call. CDR1 is SGDLS, CDR2 YYNGEE, per germline. The germline V and J ends were trimmed by 4 bases and 5 bases, with 15 bases remaining between them. The CDR3 sequence is 14 residues long. In DNA, the CDR3 is TGTGCCAGCAGCAGAGGTTTAGGAGGGTATGGCTACACCTTC. Its protein is CASSRGLGGYGYTF.

The chain couples TRBV5-6 to TRBJ2-4, with D possibly matching TRBD2 (5 bases). CDR3 length: 15 residues. CDR1 is SGHDT, CDR2 YYEEEE, per germline. V lost 0 bases and J 4 bases, leaving 11 bases between the germline ends. Written as DNA, the CDR3 is TGTGCCAGCAGCTTGGTCGGACTCACAAAAAACATTCAGTACTTC. Its translation is CASSLVGLTKNIQYF.